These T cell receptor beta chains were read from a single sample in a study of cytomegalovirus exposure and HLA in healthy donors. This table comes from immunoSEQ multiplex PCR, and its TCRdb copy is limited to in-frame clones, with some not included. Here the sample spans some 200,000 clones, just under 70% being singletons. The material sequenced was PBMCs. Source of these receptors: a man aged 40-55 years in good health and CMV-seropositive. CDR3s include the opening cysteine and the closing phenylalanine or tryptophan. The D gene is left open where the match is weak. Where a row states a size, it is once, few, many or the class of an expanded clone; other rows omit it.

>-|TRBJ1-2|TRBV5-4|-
CASSFSQGNYGYTF
TGTGCCAGCAGCTTCTCCCAGGGAAACTATGGCTACACCTTC
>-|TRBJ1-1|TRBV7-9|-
CASSLGGSVRNTEAFF
TGTGCCAGCAGCTTAGGAGGTTCAGTACGAAACACTGAAGCTTTCTTT
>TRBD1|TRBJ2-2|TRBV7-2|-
CASSQSSGQGRTGELFF
TGTGCCAGCAGCCAAAGTTCCGGACAGGGACGGACCGGGGAGCTGTTTTTT
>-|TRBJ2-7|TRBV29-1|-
CSVVLVPYEQYF
TGCAGCGTTGTCCTCGTACCCTACGAGCAGTACTTC
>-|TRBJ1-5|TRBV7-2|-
CASSSGAGQPQHF
TGTGCCAGCAGCTCCGGAGCGGGTCAGCCCCAGCATTTT
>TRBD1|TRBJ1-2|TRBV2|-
CASSADRGAYGYTF
TGTGCCAGCAGTGCCGACAGGGGTGCTTATGGCTACACCTTC
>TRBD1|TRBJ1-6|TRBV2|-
CASSDGTGAYSPLHF
TGTGCCAGCAGTGACGGAACAGGGGCCTATTCACCCCTCCACTTT
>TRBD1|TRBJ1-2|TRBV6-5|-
CASSAGTGFRAGYTF
TGTGCCAGCAGCGCCGGGACAGGGTTTAGGGCTGGCTACACCTTC
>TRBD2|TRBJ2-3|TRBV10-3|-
CAISVSLAGGLTVPTDTQYF
TGTGCCATCAGTGTGTCACTAGCGGGGGGGCTCACTGTCCCCACAGATACGCAGTATTTT
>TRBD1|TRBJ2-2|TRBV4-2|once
CASSQRGSLELQGTLNTGELFF
TGTGCCAGCAGCCAAAGGGGGAGTCTAGAACTACAGGGGACCTTGAACACCGGGGAGCTGTTTTTT
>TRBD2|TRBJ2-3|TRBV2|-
CASSPGTIFGEAQYF
TGTGCCAGCAGCCCGGGGACTATATTCGGAGAAGCGCAGTATTTT
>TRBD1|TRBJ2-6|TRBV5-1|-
CASSDRERTGANVLTF
TGCGCCAGCAGCGACAGGGAAAGGACTGGGGCCAACGTCCTGACTTTC
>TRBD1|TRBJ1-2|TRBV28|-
CASSLLTPGQGPYGYTF
TGTGCCAGCAGTTTACTTACGCCGGGACAGGGACCCTATGGCTACACCTTC
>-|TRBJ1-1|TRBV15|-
CATSRDQEGDTEAFF
TGTGCCACCAGCAGAGATCAAGAGGGGGACACTGAAGCTTTCTTT
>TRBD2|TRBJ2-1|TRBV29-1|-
CSVPSGFYNEQFF
TGCAGCGTTCCTAGCGGATTCTACAATGAGCAGTTCTTC
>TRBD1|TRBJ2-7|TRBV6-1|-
CAARDRVNEQYF
TGTGCCGCCCGGGACAGGGTGAACGAGCAGTACTTC
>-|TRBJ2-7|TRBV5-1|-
CASTAGVGGSVGEQYF
TGCGCCAGCACCGCAGGGGTTGGGGGCTCCGTTGGCGAGCAGTACTTC
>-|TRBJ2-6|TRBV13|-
CASSLRRAAPLGGANVLTF
TGTGCCAGCAGCTTGAGGAGGGCTGCCCCCTTAGGGGGGGCCAACGTCCTGACTTTC
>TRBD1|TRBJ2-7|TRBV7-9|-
CSSRTGILEQYF
TGTTCCTCCCGGACAGGCATCCTAGAGCAGTACTTC
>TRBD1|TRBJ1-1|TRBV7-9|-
CSSSPRTGVKSDTEAFF
TGTTCCAGCAGCCCCCGGACAGGGGTGAAGTCGGACACTGAAGCTTTCTTT
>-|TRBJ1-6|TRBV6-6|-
CASSLGQGEEPLHF
TGTGCCAGCAGTCTGGGTCAGGGCGAAGAACCCCTCCACTTT
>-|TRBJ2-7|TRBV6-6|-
CASSDTYEQYF
TGTGCCAGCAGTGACACCTACGAGCAGTACTTC
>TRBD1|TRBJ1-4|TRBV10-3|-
CAIRSGTGLSTNEKLFF
TGTGCCATCAGGTCCGGGACAGGGCTTTCAACTAATGAAAAACTGTTTTTT
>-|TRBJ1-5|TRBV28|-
CASSFRGASNQPQHF
TGTGCCAGCAGCTTTCGGGGGGCCAGCAATCAGCCCCAGCATTTT
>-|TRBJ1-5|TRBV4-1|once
CASSQEIGTNQPQHF
TGCGCCAGCAGCCAAGAGATAGGGACAAATCAGCCCCAGCATTTT
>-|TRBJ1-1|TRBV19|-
CASSNRQFQNTEAFF
TGTGCCAGTAGTAACAGACAATTTCAGAACACTGAAGCTTTCTTT
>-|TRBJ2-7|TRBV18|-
CASSLDTYEQYF
TGTGCCAGCTCACTAGACACCTACGAGCAGTACTTC
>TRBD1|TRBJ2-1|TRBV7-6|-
CASSPTGDYNEQFF
TGTGCCAGCAGCCCGACAGGGGACTACAATGAGCAGTTCTTC
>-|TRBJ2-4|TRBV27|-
CASSLFGQTKNIQYF
TGTGCCAGCAGTTTATTCGGACAGACCAAAAACATTCAGTACTTC
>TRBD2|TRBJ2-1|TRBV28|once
CASTGTSGGGGRGEQFF
TGTGCCAGCACCGGGACTAGCGGGGGGGGTGGTCGGGGTGAGCAGTTCTTC
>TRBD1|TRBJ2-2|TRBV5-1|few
CASSQGQTGTGELFF
TGCGCCAGCAGCCAGGGACAGACCGGCACCGGGGAGCTGTTTTTT
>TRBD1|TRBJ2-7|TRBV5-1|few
CASSQTGTDSYEQYF
TGCGCCAGCAGCCAAACCGGGACAGACTCCTACGAGCAGTACTTC
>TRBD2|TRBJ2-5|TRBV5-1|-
CASSLSLAGGMETQYF
TGCGCCAGCAGCTTATCTCTAGCGGGGGGGATGGAGACCCAGTACTTC
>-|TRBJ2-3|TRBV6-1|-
CASSDETLTDTQYF
TGTGCCAGCAGTGACGAGACTCTCACAGATACGCAGTATTTT
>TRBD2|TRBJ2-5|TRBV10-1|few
CATASGGAPQETQYF
TGCGCCACCGCTAGCGGGGGGGCCCCGCAAGAGACCCAGTACTTC
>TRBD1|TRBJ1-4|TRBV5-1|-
CASSPGQGDSTNEKLFF
TGCGCCAGCAGCCCCGGACAGGGAGATTCAACTAATGAAAAACTGTTTTTT
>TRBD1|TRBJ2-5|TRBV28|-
CASNRRLGQGAQETQYF
TGTGCCAGCAATAGGCGTTTGGGGCAGGGGGCTCAAGAGACCCAGTACTTC
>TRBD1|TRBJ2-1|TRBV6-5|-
CASTDDRGGNEQFF
TGTGCCAGCACCGATGACAGGGGGGGCAATGAGCAGTTCTTC
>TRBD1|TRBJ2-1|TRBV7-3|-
CASSSGTGAEQFF
TGTGCCAGCAGCTCTGGGACAGGGGCTGAGCAGTTCTTC
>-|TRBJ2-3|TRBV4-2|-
CASSQEIADTVGQYF
TGTGCCAGCAGCCAAGAAATAGCGGACACGGTCGGGCAGTATTTT
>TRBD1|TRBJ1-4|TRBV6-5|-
CASSGQGGEKLFF
TGTGCCAGCAGCGGGCAGGGGGGCGAAAAACTGTTTTTT
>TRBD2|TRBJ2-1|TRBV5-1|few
CASSPEGLAGYNEQFF
TGCGCCAGCAGCCCGGAGGGACTAGCGGGGTACAATGAGCAGTTCTTC
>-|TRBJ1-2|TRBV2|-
CASSGDKNYGYTF
TGTGCCAGCAGCGGCGACAAGAACTATGGCTACACCTTC
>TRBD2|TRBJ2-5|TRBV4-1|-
CASSRGASGGPGTQYF
TGCGCCAGCAGTCGGGGGGCTAGCGGGGGCCCCGGGACCCAGTACTTC
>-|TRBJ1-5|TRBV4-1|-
CASSQNGVKPQHF
TGCGCCAGCAGCCAAAATGGAGTTAAGCCCCAGCATTTT
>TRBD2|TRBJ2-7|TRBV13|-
CASRTSGLSYEQYF
TGTGCCAGCCGGACTAGCGGTTTGTCCTACGAGCAGTACTTC
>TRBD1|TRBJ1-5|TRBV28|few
CASSPPRDRGQPQHF
TGTGCCAGCAGTCCCCCCCGGGACAGGGGTCAGCCCCAGCATTTT
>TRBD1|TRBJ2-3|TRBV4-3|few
CASSQALRGPGWQYF
TGCGCCAGCAGCCAAGCCCTAAGGGGGCCGGGGTGGCAGTATTTT
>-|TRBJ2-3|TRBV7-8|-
CASSHSGGREGLQVTQYF
TGTGCCAGCAGCCATTCAGGGGGGCGCGAAGGGCTACAAGTTACGCAGTATTTT
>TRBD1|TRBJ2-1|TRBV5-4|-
CASSLESGGREQFF
TGTGCCAGCAGCTTGGAGTCAGGGGGCAGGGAGCAGTTCTTC
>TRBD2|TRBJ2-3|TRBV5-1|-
CASKEVSGGDTQYF
TGCGCCAGCAAAGAGGTTAGCGGGGGAGATACGCAGTATTTT
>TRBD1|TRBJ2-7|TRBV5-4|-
CASSLPPSGRGHEQYF
TGTGCCAGCAGCTTGCCCCCCTCGGGAAGGGGGCACGAGCAGTACTTC
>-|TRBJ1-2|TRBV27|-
CASSPLLVGTDGYTF
TGTGCCAGCAGTCCCCTACTAGTAGGAACGGATGGCTACACCTTC
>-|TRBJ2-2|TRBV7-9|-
CASENRAHTGELFF
TGTGCCAGCGAGAACAGGGCGCACACCGGGGAGCTGTTTTTT
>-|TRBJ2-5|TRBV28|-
CASRGHLRETQYF
TGTGCCAGCAGGGGACATTTGAGGGAGACCCAGTACTTC